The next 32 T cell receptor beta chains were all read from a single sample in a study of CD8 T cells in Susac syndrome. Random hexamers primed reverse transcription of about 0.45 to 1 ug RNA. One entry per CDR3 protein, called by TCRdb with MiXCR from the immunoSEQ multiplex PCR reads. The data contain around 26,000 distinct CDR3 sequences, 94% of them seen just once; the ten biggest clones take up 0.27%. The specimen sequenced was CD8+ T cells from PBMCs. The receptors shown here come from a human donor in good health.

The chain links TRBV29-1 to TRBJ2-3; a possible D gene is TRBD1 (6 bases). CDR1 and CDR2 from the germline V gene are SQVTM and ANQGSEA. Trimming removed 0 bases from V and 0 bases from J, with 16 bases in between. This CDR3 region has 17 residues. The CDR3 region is CSVEEGETGYSTDTQYF. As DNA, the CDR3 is TGCAGCGTTGAAGAGGGAGAGACAGGCTATAGCACAGATACGCAGTATTTT.

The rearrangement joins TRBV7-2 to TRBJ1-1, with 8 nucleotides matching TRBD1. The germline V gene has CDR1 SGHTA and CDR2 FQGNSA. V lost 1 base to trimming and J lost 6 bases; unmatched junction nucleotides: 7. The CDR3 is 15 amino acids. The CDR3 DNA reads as TGTGCCAGCAGCTTAGGGACAGGGCCGGGTCCTGAAGCTTTCTTT. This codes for CASSLGTGPGPEAFF.

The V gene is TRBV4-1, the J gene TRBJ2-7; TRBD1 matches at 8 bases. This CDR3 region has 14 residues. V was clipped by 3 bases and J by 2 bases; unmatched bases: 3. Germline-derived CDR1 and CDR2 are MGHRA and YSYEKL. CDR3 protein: CASSQAGGPYEQYF. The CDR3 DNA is TGCGCCAGCAGCCAGGCAGGGGGCCCCTACGAGCAGTACTTC.

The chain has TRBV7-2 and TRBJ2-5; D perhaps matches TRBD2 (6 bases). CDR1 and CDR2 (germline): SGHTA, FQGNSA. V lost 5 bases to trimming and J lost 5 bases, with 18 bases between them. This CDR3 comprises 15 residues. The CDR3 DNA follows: TGTGCCAGCAGCCCTCCTCCGGGACTGCGGGAGACCCAGTACTTC. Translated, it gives CASSPPPGLRETQYF. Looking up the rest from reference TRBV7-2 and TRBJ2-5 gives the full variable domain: GAGVSQSPSNKVTEKGKDVELRCDPISGHTALYWYRQSLGQGLEFLIYFQGNSAPDKSGLPSDRFSAERTGGSVSTLTIQRTQQEDSAVYLCASSPPPGLRETQYFGPGTRLLVL.

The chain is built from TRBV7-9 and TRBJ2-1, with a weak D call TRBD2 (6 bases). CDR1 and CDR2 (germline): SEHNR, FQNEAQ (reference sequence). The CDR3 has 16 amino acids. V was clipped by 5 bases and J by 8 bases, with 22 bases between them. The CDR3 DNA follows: TGTGCCAGCAGCCCTCGGGCAGGCCCGGGGGAGGATGAGCAGTTCTTC. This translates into CASSPRAGPGEDEQFF.

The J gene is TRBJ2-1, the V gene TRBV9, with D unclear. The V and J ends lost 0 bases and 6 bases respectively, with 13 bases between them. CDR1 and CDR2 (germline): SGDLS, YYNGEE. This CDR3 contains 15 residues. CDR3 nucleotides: TGTGCCAGCAGCGTAGGTGGGGTAGCCCCCAATGAGCAGTTCTTC. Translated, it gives CASSVGGVAPNEQFF.

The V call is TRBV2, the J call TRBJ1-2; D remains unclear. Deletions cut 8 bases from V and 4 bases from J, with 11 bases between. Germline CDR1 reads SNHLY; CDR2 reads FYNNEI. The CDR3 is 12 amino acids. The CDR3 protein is CASWIRLYGYTF. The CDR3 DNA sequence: TGTGCCAGCTGGATTCGGCTCTATGGCTACACCTTC.

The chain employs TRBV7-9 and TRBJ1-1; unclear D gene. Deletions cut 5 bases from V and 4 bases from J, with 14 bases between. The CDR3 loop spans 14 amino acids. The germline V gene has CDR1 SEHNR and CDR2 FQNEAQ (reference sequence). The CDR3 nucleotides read TGTGCCAGCAGCCCCCCTAAGAGTCTCACTGAAGCTTTCTTT. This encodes CASSPPKSLTEAFF.

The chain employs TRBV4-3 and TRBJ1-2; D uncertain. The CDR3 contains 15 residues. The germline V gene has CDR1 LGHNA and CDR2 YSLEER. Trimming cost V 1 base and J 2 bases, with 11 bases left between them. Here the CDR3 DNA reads TGCGCCAGCAGCCAAGGCGTACACGAGAACTATGGCTACACCTTC. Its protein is CASSQGVHENYGYTF.

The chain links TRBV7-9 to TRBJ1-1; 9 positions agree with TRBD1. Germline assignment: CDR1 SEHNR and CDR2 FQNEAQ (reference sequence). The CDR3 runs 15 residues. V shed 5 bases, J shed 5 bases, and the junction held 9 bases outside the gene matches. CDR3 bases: TGTGCCAGCAGCACTATGGGACAGGGAGGGACTGAAGCTTTCTTT. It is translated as CASSTMGQGGTEAFF.

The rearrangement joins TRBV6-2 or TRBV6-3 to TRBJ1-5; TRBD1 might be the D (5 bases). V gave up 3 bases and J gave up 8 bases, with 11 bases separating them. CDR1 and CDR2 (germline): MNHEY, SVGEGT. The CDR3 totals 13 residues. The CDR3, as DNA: TGTGCCAGCAGTTATGGGGGTAATAAGCCCCAGCATTTT. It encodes CASSYGGNKPQHF.

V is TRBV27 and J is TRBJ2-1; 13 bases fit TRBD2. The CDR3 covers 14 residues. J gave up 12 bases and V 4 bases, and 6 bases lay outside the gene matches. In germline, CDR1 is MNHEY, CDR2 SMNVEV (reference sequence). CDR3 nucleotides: TGTGCCAGCAGTTCCGGGACTAGCGGGGTCCGGCAGTTCTTC. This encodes CASSSGTSGVRQFF.

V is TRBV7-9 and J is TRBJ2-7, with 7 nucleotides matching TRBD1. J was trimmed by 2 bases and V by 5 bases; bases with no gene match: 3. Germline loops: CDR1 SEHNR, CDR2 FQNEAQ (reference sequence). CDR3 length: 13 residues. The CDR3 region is CASSAGGPYEQYF. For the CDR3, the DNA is TGTGCCAGCAGCGCAGGGGGTCCCTACGAGCAGTACTTC.

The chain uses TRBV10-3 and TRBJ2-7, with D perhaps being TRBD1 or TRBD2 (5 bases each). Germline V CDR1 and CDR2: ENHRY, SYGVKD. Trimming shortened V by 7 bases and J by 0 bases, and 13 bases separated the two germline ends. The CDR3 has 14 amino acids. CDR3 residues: CAINLRGPSYEQYF. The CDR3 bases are TGTGCCATCAATCTCCGGGGACCCTCCTACGAGCAGTACTTC.

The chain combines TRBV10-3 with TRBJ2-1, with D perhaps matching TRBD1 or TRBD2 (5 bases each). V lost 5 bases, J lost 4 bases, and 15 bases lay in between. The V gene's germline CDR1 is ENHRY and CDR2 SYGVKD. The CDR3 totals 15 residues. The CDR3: CAISTPGRTYNEQFF. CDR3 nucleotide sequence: TGTGCCATCAGTACCCCGGGACGGACGTACAATGAGCAGTTCTTC.

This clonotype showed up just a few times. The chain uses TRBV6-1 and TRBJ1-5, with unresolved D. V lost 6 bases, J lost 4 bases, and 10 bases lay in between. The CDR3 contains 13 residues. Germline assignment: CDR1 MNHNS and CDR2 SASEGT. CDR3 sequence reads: CASRPGNNQPQHF. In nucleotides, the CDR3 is TGTGCCAGCAGGCCCGGGAATAATCAGCCCCAGCATTTT.

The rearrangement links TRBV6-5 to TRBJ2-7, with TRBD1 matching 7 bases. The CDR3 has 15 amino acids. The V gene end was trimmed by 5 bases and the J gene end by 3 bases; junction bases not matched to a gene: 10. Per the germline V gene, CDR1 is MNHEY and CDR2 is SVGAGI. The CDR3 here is CASSPPGTDLYEQYF. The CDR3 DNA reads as TGTGCCAGCAGTCCTCCCGGGACAGACCTCTACGAGCAGTACTTC.

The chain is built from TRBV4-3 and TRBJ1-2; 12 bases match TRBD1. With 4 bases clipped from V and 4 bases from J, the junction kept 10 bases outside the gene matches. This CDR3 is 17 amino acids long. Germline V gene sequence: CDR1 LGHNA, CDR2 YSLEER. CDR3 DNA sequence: TGCGCCAGCAGCCCCGGGACAGGGGGCGCAAGTATCTATGGCTACACCTTC. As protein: CASSPGTGGASIYGYTF.

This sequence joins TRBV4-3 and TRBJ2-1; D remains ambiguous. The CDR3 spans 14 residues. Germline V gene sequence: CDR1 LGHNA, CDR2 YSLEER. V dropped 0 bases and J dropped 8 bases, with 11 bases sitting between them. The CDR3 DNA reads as TGCGCCAGCAGCCAAGATCCCTTTGGAGATGAGCAGTTCTTC. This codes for CASSQDPFGDEQFF.

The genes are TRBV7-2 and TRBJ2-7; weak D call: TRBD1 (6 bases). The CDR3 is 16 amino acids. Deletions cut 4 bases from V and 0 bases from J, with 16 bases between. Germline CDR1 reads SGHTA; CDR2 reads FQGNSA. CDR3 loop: CASSSPDSHPSYEQYF. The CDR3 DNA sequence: TGTGCCAGCAGCTCCCCGGACAGCCACCCCTCCTACGAGCAGTACTTC.

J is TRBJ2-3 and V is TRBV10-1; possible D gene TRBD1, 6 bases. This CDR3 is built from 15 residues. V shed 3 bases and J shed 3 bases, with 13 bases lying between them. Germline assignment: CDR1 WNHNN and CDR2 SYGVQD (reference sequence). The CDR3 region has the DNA TGCGCCAGCAGTGATTTGGCAGGGGCGACAGATACGCAGTATTTT. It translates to CASSDLAGATDTQYF.

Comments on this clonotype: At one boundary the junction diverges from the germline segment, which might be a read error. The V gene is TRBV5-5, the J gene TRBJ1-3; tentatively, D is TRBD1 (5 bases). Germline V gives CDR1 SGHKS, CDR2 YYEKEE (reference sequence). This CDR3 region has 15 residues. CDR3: CASSFLEGTGDTIYF. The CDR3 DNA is TGTGCCAGCAGCTTTCTAGAAGGGACTGGAGACACCATATATTTT.

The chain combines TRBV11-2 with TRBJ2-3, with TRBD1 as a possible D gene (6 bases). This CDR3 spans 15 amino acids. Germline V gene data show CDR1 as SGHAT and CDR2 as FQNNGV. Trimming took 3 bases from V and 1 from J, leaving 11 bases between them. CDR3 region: CASSFGSGGTDTQYF. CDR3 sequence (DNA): TGTGCCAGCAGCTTCGGGTCAGGGGGCACAGATACGCAGTATTTT.

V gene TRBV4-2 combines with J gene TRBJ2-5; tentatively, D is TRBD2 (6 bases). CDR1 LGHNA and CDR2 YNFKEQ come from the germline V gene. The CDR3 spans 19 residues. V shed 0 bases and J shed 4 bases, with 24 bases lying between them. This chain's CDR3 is CASSQDSNSWGVVGETQYF. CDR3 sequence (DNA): TGTGCCAGCAGCCAAGACAGCAACTCGTGGGGGGTCGTGGGAGAGACCCAGTACTTC.

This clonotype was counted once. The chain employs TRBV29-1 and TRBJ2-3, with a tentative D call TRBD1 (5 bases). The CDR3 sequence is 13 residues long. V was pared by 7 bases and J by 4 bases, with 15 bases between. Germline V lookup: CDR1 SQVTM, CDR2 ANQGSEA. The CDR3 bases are TGCAGCGGTGTTATACAGGTTTCAGATACGCAGTATTTT. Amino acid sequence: CSGVIQVSDTQYF.

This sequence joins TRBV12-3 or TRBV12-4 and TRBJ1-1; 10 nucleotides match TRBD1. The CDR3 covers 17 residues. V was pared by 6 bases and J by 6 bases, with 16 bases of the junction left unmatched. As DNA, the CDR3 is TGTGCCAGCAGCCTTGGGACAGGGGCCCCTCAATTGGCTGAAGCTTTCTTT. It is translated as CASSLGTGAPQLAEAFF.

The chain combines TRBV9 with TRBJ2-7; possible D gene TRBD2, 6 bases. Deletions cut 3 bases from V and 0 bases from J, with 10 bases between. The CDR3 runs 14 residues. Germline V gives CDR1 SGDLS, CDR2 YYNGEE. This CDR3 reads CASSASSDSYEQYF. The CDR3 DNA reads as TGTGCCAGCAGCGCTTCTAGCGACTCCTACGAGCAGTACTTC. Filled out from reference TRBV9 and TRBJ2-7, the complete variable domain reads DSGVTQTPKHLITATGQRVTLRCSPRSGDLSVYWYQQSLDQGLQFLIQYYNGEERAKGNILERFSAQQFPDLHSELNLSSLELGDSALYFCASSASSDSYEQYFGPGTRLTVT.

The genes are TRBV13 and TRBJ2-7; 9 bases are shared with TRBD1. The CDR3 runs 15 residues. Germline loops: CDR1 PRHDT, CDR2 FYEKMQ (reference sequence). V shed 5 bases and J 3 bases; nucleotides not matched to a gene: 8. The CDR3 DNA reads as TGTGCCAGCAGCCTTGGACAGGGGAATAACTACGAGCAGTACTTC. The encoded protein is CASSLGQGNNYEQYF. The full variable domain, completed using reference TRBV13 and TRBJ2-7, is AAGVIQSPRHLIKEKRETATLKCYPIPRHDTVYWYQQGPGQDPQFLISFYEKMQSDKGSIPDRFSAQQFSDYHSELNMSSLELGDSALYFCASSLGQGNNYEQYFGPGTRLTVT.

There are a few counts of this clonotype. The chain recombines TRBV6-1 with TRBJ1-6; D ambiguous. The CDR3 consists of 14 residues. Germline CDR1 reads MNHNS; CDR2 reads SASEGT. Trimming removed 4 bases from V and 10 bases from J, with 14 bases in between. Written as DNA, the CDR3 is TGTGCCAGCAGTGTGGAGGTGGAACTATCACCCCTCCACTTT. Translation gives CASSVEVELSPLHF.

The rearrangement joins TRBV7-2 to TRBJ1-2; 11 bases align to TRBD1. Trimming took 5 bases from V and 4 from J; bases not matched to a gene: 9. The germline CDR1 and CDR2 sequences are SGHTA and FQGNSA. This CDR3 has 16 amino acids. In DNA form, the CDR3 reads TGTGCCAGCAGCCGTTCCTGGACAGGGGGCGCCTATGGCTACACCTTC. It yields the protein CASSRSWTGGAYGYTF. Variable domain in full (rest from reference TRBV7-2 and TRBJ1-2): GAGVSQSPSNKVTEKGKDVELRCDPISGHTALYWYRQSLGQGLEFLIYFQGNSAPDKSGLPSDRFSAERTGGSVSTLTIQRTQQEDSAVYLCASSRSWTGGAYGYTFGSGTRLTVV.

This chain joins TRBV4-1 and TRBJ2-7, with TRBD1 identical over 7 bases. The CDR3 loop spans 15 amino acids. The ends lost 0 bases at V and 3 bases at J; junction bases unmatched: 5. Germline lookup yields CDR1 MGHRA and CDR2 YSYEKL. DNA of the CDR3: TGCGCCAGCAGCCAAGAATCTCAGGGGGTCTACGAGCAGTACTTC. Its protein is CASSQESQGVYEQYF.

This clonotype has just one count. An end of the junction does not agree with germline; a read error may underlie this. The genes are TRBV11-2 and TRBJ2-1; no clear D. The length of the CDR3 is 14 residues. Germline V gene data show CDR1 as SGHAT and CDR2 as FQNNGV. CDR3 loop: CASSLVLMGSHWAF. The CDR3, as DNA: TGTGCCAGCAGCTTAGTTCTCATGGGGTCCCATTGGGCCTTC.